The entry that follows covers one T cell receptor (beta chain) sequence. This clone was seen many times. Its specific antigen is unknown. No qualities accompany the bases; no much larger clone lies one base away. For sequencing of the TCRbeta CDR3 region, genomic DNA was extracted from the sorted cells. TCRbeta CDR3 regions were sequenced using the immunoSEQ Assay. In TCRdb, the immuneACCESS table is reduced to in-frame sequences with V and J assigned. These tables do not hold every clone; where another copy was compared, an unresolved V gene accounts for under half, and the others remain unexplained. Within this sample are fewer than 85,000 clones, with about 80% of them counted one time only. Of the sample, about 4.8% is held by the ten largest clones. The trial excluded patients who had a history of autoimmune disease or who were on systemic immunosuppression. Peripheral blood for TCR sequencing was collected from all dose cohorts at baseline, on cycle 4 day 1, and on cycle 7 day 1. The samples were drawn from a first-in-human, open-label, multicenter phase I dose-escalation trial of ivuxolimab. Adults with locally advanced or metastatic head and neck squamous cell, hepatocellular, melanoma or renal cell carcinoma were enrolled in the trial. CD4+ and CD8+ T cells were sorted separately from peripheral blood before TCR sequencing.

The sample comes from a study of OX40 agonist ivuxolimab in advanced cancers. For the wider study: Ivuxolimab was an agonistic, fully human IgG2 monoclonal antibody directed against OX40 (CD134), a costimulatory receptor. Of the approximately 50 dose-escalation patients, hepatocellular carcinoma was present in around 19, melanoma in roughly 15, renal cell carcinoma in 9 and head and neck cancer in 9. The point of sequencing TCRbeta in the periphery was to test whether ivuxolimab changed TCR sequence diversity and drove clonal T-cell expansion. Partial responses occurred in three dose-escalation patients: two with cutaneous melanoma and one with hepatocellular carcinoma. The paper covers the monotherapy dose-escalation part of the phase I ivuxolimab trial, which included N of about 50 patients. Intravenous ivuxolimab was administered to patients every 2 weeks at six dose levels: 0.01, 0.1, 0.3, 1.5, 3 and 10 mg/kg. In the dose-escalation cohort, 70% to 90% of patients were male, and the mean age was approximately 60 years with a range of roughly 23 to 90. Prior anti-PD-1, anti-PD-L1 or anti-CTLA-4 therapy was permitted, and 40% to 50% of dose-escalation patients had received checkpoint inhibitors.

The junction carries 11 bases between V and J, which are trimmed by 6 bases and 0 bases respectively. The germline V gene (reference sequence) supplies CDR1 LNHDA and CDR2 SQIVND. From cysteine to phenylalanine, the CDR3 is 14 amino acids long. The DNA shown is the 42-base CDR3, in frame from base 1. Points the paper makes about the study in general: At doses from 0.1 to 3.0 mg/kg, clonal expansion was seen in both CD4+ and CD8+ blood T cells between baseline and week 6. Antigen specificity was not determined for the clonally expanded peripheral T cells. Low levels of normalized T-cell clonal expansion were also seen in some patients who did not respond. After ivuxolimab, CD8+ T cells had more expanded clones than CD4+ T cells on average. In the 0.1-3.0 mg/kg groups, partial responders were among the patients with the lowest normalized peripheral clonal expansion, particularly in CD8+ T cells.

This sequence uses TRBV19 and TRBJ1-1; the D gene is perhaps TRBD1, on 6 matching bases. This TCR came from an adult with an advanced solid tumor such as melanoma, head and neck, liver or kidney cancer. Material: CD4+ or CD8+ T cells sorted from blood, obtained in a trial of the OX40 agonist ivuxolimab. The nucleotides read TGTGCCAGTAGCCGCGACAGGTTGAACACTGAAGCTTTCTTT. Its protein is CASSRDRLNTEAFF.